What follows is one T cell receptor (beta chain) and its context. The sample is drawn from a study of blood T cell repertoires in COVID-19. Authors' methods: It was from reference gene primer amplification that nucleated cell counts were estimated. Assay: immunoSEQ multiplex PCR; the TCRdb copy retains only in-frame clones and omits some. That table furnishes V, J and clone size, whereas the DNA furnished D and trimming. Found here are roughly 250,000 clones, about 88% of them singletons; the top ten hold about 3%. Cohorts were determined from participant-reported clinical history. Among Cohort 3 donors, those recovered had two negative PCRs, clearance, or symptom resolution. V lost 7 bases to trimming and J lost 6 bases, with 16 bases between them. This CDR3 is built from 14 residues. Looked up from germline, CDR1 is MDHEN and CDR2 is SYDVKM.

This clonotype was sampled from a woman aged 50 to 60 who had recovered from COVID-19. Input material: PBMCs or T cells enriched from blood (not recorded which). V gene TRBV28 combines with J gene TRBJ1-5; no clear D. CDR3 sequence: CASTAGSLGQPQHF. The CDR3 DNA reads TGTGCCAGCACCGCAGGAAGCCTGGGTCAGCCCCAGCATTTT.